This T cell receptor (beta chain) was profiled in a study of cytomegalovirus exposure and HLA in healthy donors. Primers: 60 Vbeta forward and 13 Jbeta reverse. Produced via immunoSEQ multiplex PCR; TCRdb's table is partial and in-frame only. The sample lists nearly 300,000 clones; roughly 89% were seen once. V was cut by 3 bases and J by 4 bases, with 21 bases left in between. Germline lookup yields CDR1 WNHNN and CDR2 SYGVQD (reference sequence). The length of the CDR3 is 17 residues. This clone was detected once. V is TRBV10-1 and J is TRBJ1-1, with TRBD1 as a possible D gene (6 bases). The sequencing sample was made of PBMCs. The TCR comes from a man aged 35 to 55 in good health and CMV-seropositive. In nucleotides, the CDR3 is TGCGCCAGCAGTGAAAGTAGGCGCAGACAGGAGGCCACTGAAGCTTTCTTT. Translation: CASSESRRRQEATEAFF.